The clone carrying this TCR beta chain was seen repeatedly, ten times or more. Germline V gene sequence: CDR1 SQVTM, CDR2 ANQGSEA. Between the trimmed V and J ends, which lost 4 bases and 4 bases, there was a span of 19 bases. The length of the CDR3 is 15 residues. This entry belongs to a study of blood T cells in healthy people across ages. Using a J-beta primer mix together with a sample-barcoded 5' primer, a second PCR was run for about 6 to 11 cycles. TCRdb re-called the 5' RACE reads with MiXCR, one entry per CDR3 protein. The sample includes roughly 1.5 million distinct CDR3 sequences, about 45% of them seen just once.

The sample consisted of blood. This sequence originates from a woman younger than 30 in good health. The chain employs TRBV29-1 and TRBJ1-1; D uncertain. The CDR3 here is CSVASTAVRGTEAFF. The DNA of the CDR3 is TGCAGCGTTGCGTCCACGGCCGTCCGTGGCACTGAAGCTTTCTTT.